This TCR beta chain was sequenced during a study of blood T cell repertoires in COVID-19 (dated by TCRdb to the early 2020s). The study in broad terms: The collaborator samples originated in the United States, Italy and Spain and spanned the acute and convalescent phases of COVID-19. The prospective study material was composed of cDNA or gDNA derived from T cells, B-cell-depleted T cells, or PBMCs. Subjects who had been exposed to COVID-19, were actively infected with it, or had recovered from it provided the deeply sampled blood TCRbeta repertoires that made up the dataset. The repertoires were released in a freely available public database intended as a resource for research on the immune response to SARS-CoV-2. The samples were drawn from the first 160 participants of the ongoing ImmuneRACE study and from 1,254 subjects provided by 6 global collaborators. Nearly every sample came with metadata listing a de-identified subject ID, COVID-19 status, age in years and sex. Where HLA class I and class II types were available, the types were taken from metadata supplied by the sample provider, not from assay-based typing. Study-wide findings and limitations: The quantity of clinical and demographic metadata differed by source and by participant and was supplied without curation.

Note on this clone: Its specific antigen is unknown. No base quality values were provided; no much bigger clone lies one nucleotide off.

V is pared back by 0 bases and J by 2 bases, with 14 bases lying between the germline termini. Per the germline V gene, LGHNA is the CDR1 and YNFKEQ is the CDR2. Including the terminal cysteine and phenylalanine, the CDR3 comprises 16 residues. Only the CDR3 DNA stays, 48 bases, in frame from base 1. The collaborating institutions used their own protocols to collect whole blood in K2EDTA tubes. For TCRbeta analysis, collaborator samples were shipped as frozen whole blood, as isolated PBMCs, or as DNA extracted from either sample type. The immunoSEQ Assay, a bias-controlled multiplex PCR, was used to amplify TCRbeta CDR3 regions from genomic DNA. The original methods were these. Within the assay, amplification of reference gene primers was used to estimate how many nucleated cells each sample contained. To quantify the absolute abundance of each unique TCRbeta CDR3 rearrangement, sequence reads were collapsed and filtered. For each sample, productive Simpson clonality was calculated as the square root of Simpson's diversity index over productive rearrangements. This is the immuneACCESS table as TCRdb keeps it, with only in-frame sequences that have V and J called. A part of the clones is gone; compared with another copy, unresolved V genes explain less than half, and the rest is unexplained. V and J calls and clone size are given by that table; D and trimming were obtained from the DNA. Recorded for this sample are roughly 4,900 clones; roughly two thirds of them occurred a single time. Less than 45% of the sample belongs to the ten largest clones.

The V and J segments used are TRBV4-2 and TRBJ2-7, with no confident D gene call. The TCR was taken from a human donor in a cohort sampled during active COVID-19. The source material was peripheral blood. The CDR3 here reads CASSQDTAAITYEQYF. The nucleotide sequence is given as TGTGCCAGCAGCCAAGATACGGCGGCAATTACCTACGAGCAGTACTTC.